This TCR beta chain originates from a study of early T cells in non-severe SARS-CoV-2 infection. Findings and caveats of the study: Sequences matched to VDJdb favored anti-spike CD8 responses, while private and CD4 specificities were missed.

A note on this clonotype: Its antigen is not identified.

Unique molecular identifiers were attached to individual cDNA molecules. MiXCR, applied by TCRdb to the 5' RACE reads, yields one record per CDR3 protein. Of tens of thousands of distinct CDR3 sequences in the sample, 12% are singletons; the top ten hold about 16%. The CDR3 length is 14 residues. Germline lookup yields CDR1 MNHNS and CDR2 SASEGT. With V trimmed by 8 bases and J by 3 bases, 7 bases remained unmatched. Source: whole blood, taken at baseline. This sequence originates from an adult who was a healthcare worker with PCR-confirmed SARS-CoV-2 infection or an uninfected control (not recorded which). The donor label of this sample is uncertain. V gene TRBV6-1 combines with J gene TRBJ1-5; 7 bases are a match to TRBD1. The DNA for the CDR3 is TGTGCCAGCGGCAGGGACAGCCTCAATCAGCCCCAGCATTTT. This sequence encodes CASGRDSLNQPQHF.